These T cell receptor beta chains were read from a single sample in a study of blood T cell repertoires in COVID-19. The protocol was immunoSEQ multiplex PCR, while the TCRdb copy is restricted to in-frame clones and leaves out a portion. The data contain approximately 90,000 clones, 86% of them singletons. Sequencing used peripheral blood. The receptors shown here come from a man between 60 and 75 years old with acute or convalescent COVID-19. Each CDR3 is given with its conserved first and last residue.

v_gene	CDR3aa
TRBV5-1	CASSASQIANTEAFF
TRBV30	CASPSSKDYYGYTF
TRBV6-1	CASSERSGQGVTGNTIYF
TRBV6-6	CASSPVAGGVSEQYF
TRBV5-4	CASSLEGSRGNEQFF
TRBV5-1	CASSSQTGGSSYNEQFF
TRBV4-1	CASSQDGAGGGGDTQYF
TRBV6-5	CASISRGATGELFF
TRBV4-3	CASSQAGGSYEKLFF
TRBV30	CAGSSGLGDTQYF
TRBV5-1	CASSSDSRTSGSLEQFF
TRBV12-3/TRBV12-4	CASSRDFRETQYF
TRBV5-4	CASSSTLADNYGYTF
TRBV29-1	CSAQGGRDSGANVLTF
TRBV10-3	CAISESTPGLSHGYTF
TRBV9	CASSVGGTSTEAFF
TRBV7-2	CASSSQGRSLSGAFF
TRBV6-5	CASSYKRAYEQYF
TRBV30	CACPGIGPDTQYF
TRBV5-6	CASSKSGHLSSYEQYF
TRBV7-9	CASSSQVDTQYF
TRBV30	CAWSTRPVGEQYF
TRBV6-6	CASSREGTFYGSGANVLTF
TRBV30	CAWSYPRFGQANTEAFF
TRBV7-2	CASSLVVSSGNTIYF
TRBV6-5	CASSSDRKAFF
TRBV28	CASREKLTGVVTDTQYF
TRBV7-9	CASSQYQGSSYNSPLHF
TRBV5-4	CASSLAGGMEKLFF
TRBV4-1	CASGQGGTEAFF
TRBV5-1	CASSRDFYNEQFF
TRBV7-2	CASSLNHQNGQYF
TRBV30	CAWTQWPYGYTF
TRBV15	CATSRDRLRTGGADTQYF
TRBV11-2	CASSLVSRFTGELFF
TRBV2	CASRRQGLSYEQYF
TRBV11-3	CASSLGTPGVTSDTQYF
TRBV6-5	CASSSLTVNTEAFF
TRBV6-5	CASRPTGVGNTEAFF
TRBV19	CASSIAGQPPLNYGYTF
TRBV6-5	CASIYRGPRGTEAFF
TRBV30	CAWTQGGAGSYEQYF
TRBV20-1	CSASVTGEGNQPQHF
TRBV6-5	CASTTTGLDQPQHF
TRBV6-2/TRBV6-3	CASSYSHLGGFYTF
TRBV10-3	CAISGVTGGNTEAFF
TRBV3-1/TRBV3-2	CASSQRMGRAEKLFF
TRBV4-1	CASSQGEHRGQHTEAFF
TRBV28	CASSSDRVSGETQYF
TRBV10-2	CASGPSGTGRNNYGYTF
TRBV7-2	CASRIGGAYEQYF
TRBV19	CASGLAGVNEQYF
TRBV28	CASRSPRGAKNIQYF